The table lists the clone carrying this T cell receptor beta chain with many counts. After removal of 3 bases from V and 6 bases from J, the junction contained 8 bases not matched to a gene. The germline CDR1 and CDR2 sequences are SGHRS and YFSETQ. This CDR3 is built from 15 residues. These data originate in a study of neurological immune-mediated disorders. 5'RACE with 10-nucleotide random UMIs generated the cDNA. One entry per CDR3 protein, called by TCRdb with MiXCR from the 5' RACE reads. The sample holds approximately 60,000 distinct CDR3 sequences; roughly 4.3% are singletons and the top ten take 2.5% to 3.5%.

This sequence originates from a man in his forties or fifties with multiple sclerosis. Sample: PBMCs. The chain joins TRBV5-1 to TRBJ1-4; 7 bases map to TRBD1. CDR3 DNA: TGCGCCAGCAGCTCCTCGACAGGGAACTATGAAAAACTGTTTTTT. The encoded protein is CASSSSTGNYEKLFF.